This T cell receptor (beta chain) was identified in a study of T cells after yellow fever vaccination. Whole-study results and caveats: CD4 and CD8 compartments shared a small share of clonotypes. Repertoires sorted by FACS could include abundant clonotypes that are contaminants from the bulk population. The secondary response peaked faster, at day 5 versus 15, but was weaker.

V lost 5 bases to trimming and J lost 4 bases; unmatched junction nucleotides: 6. The V gene's germline CDR1 is LNHNV and CDR2 YYDKDF (reference sequence). The CDR3 runs 14 residues. This clonotype was observed a handful of times. The antigen remains undetermined. Researchers made TCR cDNA using 5'RACE template switching, and this step added a universal primer site and UMIs. TCRdb re-called the 5' RACE reads through MiXCR, storing one row per CDR3 protein. The data show 300,000 or so distinct CDR3 sequences, with 10% to 15% seen just once and 0.4% to 0.55% held by the top ten. The receptor was derived from a man in his thirties or forties who received the YFV17D yellow fever vaccine. The sequencing here drew on CD4+ T cells sorted from PBMCs, taken 45 days after the yellow fever booster vaccination. The rearrangement uses TRBV15 and TRBJ2-5; 8 bases line up with TRBD1. The CDR3 region has the DNA TGTGCCACCAGCCGCCGAACAGGGGGAGAGACCCAGTACTTC. This encodes CATSRRTGGETQYF.